The sequence of this TCR beta chain was determined in a study of cytomegalovirus exposure and HLA in healthy donors. Looking at the study overall: Among the approximately 380 donors who were genotyped, about 80% fell in the genetic ancestry cluster that is associated with self-reported Caucasian donors.

PCR amplification relied on 60 Vbeta primers (plus 13 Jbeta primers). Sequenced by immunoSEQ multiplex PCR; TCRdb stores in-frame clones only, minus some. The table records some 130,000 clones, roughly 80% of them present only once. There are 17 residues in the CDR3. V is TRBV12-1 and J is TRBJ2-6; the table calls TRBD1, which could not be checked here. TRBV12-1 is a listed pseudogene. The specimen sequenced was PBMCs. The sequence came from a man between 40 and 49 years old in good health and CMV-seronegative. The DNA for the CDR3 is TGTGCCAGCAGCCCGGGACAGTACGGCTCTGGGGCCAACGTCCTGACTTTC. Protein product: CASSPGQYGSGANVLTF.